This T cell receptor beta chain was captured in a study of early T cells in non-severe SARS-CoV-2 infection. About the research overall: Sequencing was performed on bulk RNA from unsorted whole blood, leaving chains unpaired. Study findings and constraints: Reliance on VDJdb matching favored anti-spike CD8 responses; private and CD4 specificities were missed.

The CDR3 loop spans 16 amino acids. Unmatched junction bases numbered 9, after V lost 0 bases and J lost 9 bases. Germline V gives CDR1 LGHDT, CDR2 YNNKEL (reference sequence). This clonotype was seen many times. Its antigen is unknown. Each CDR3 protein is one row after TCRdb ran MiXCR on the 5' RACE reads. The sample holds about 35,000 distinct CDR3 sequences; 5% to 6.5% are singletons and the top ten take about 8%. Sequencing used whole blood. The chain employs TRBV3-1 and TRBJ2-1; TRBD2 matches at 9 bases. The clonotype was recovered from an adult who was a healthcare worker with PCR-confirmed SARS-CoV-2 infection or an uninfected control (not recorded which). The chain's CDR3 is CASSQESAGGFGEQFF. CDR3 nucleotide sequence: TGTGCCAGCAGCCAAGAATCGGCGGGAGGGTTCGGTGAGCAGTTCTTC.